This is a list of T cell receptor beta chains from one sample in a study of blood T cell repertoires in COVID-19. The data were produced by immunoSEQ multiplex PCR, yet TCRdb's version contains in-frame clones alone and is incomplete. The data show 50,000 to 80,000 clones, under 80% seen once. Sequenced material: peripheral blood. The receptors were sampled from a human donor in a cohort sampled during active COVID-19. Both conserved end residues are part of each CDR3. D genes are given only for firm matches. Size values are once, few and many counts, or a class for expanded clones, and some rows have none.

-,TRBJ2-1,TRBV24-1,TRBD2,TGTGCCACCAGTGATCCTAGCGGGGGGGCCGACGAGCAGTTCTTC,CATSDPSGGADEQFF
-,TRBJ1-1,TRBV5-1,-,TGCGCCAGCAGCTCCCGCGGGACCTACACTGAAGCTTTCTTT,CASSSRGTYTEAFF
few,TRBJ2-7,TRBV2,-,TGTGCCACCAGATCTCGAGCCTACGAGCAGTACTTC,CATRSRAYEQYF
-,TRBJ2-1,TRBV4-1,-,TGCGCCAGCAGCCAAGGTGGACTTTCCTACAATGAGCAGTTCTTC,CASSQGGLSYNEQFF
-,TRBJ2-3,TRBV3-1/TRBV3-2,TRBD1,TGTGCCAGCAGCCTTCGACAGGGGTGGGGGCAGTATTTT,CASSLRQGWGQYF
-,TRBJ1-2,TRBV10-2,TRBD1,TGCGCCAGCATGCGGGACAGCTATGGCTACACCTTC,CASMRDSYGYTF
once,TRBJ2-3,TRBV5-6,TRBD1,TGTGCCAGCAGTATTGGACAGGGCCTCACAGATACGCAGTATTTT,CASSIGQGLTDTQYF
few,TRBJ1-5,TRBV28,-,TGTGCCAGCAGGACGACAGGTACACCAAATCAGCCCCAGCATTTT,CASRTTGTPNQPQHF
-,TRBJ2-6,TRBV2,-,TGTGCCAGCACAAATGGCGGGACGGGGGCCAACGTCCTGACTTTC,CASTNGGTGANVLTF
-,TRBJ1-2,TRBV2,-,TGTGCCAGCAGTGAATCACAGGGAAGGAATCGTGGCTACACCTTC,CASSESQGRNRGYTF
-,TRBJ2-3,TRBV10-3,TRBD2,TGTGCCATCAGTGAGTCATTAGCGGGGTCTGGCACAGATACGCAGTATTTT,CAISESLAGSGTDTQYF
-,TRBJ2-1,TRBV27,TRBD2,TGTGCCAGCAGTTTATGGTCGGGGGGAACCTACAATGAGCAGTTCTTC,CASSLWSGGTYNEQFF
-,TRBJ2-7,TRBV10-3,-,TGTGCCATCAGTGAGTCGCGGAACGAGCAGTACTTC,CAISESRNEQYF
-,TRBJ1-6,TRBV30,TRBD1,TGTGCCTGGAGTGGCGCCGGGACAGGGGTTGCTTCACCCCTCCACTTT,CAWSGAGTGVASPLHF
few,TRBJ1-1,TRBV5-6,-,TGTGCCAGCAGCTTGGTGGCAGGGGATTCTGAAGCTTTCTTT,CASSLVAGDSEAFF
few,TRBJ2-7,TRBV4-2,-,TGTGCCAGCAGCCAAGATTGGGCAGGGGACTACGAGCAGTACTTC,CASSQDWAGDYEQYF
many,TRBJ2-3,TRBV5-1,TRBD2,TGCGCCAGCAGCCCCGGGGGGGCCAGAGATACGCAGTATTTT,CASSPGGARDTQYF
-,TRBJ1-1,TRBV6-2/TRBV6-3,TRBD1,TGTGCCAGCAGCGGACAGGGGGCAGCGAACACTGAAGCTTTCTTT,CASSGQGAANTEAFF
-,TRBJ2-3,TRBV11-2,-,TGTGCCAGCAGACAAGGATGGGCCAAAAGCACAGATACGCAGTATTTT,CASRQGWAKSTDTQYF
-,TRBJ2-1,TRBV29-1,TRBD2,TGCAGCGTTGGGGGCGGGGGGTCCTACAATGAGCAGTTCTTC,CSVGGGGSYNEQFF
-,TRBJ2-5,TRBV5-4,TRBD2,TGTGCCAGCAGCCGAGCGGGGGGGGAATTAGAGACCCAGTACTTC,CASSRAGGELETQYF
few,TRBJ1-2,TRBV2,TRBD1,TGTGCCAGCAGGCGACAGGGGGACTACTATGGCTACACCTTC,CASRRQGDYYGYTF
few,TRBJ2-7,TRBV18,-,TGTGCCAGCTCACCGCCGGGGGCGGGGGTTACCTACGAGCAGTACTTC,CASSPPGAGVTYEQYF
-,TRBJ2-3,TRBV3-1/TRBV3-2,TRBD2,TGTGCCAGCAGCCGAACTAGCGGCAGCACAGATACGCAGTATTTT,CASSRTSGSTDTQYF
-,TRBJ2-3,TRBV10-2,TRBD2,TGCGCCAGCAGTGAGACTAGCGGGGGGGTAGGAAGCACAGATACGCAGTATTTT,CASSETSGGVGSTDTQYF
-,TRBJ2-5,TRBV5-1,-,TGCGCCAGCAGCCCCCTGGGGGGGGCGATAAGTCAAGAGACCCAGTACTTC,CASSPLGGAISQETQYF
-,TRBJ2-1,TRBV9,TRBD1,TGTGCCAGCAGCGTATCTGGACAGGGTAATAGTAATGAGCAGTTCTTC,CASSVSGQGNSNEQFF
few,TRBJ1-3,TRBV5-1,TRBD1,TGCGCCAGCAGCTTGGGGGGACAGACCTTCTCTGGAAACACCATATATTTT,CASSLGGQTFSGNTIYF
few,TRBJ2-1,TRBV6-5,TRBD1,TGTGCCAGCAGTTTAAGGGACAGGGATTACAATGAGCAGTTCTTC,CASSLRDRDYNEQFF
few,TRBJ1-1,TRBV2,-,TGTGCCAGCAGCACGGGTTTGAACACTGAAGCTTTCTTT,CASSTGLNTEAFF
-,TRBJ2-5,TRBV28,-,TGTGCCAGCAGTTTCTCGGGGGGCGTGGAGACCCAGTACTTC,CASSFSGGVETQYF
-,TRBJ1-1,TRBV4-3,-,TGCGCCAGCAGCCAAGATGCCGGGGGGTACACTGAAGCTTTCTTT,CASSQDAGGYTEAFF
few,TRBJ1-6,TRBV2,-,TGTGCCAGCAGGGCAGACTTCTCCAATTCACCCCTCCACTTT,CASRADFSNSPLHF